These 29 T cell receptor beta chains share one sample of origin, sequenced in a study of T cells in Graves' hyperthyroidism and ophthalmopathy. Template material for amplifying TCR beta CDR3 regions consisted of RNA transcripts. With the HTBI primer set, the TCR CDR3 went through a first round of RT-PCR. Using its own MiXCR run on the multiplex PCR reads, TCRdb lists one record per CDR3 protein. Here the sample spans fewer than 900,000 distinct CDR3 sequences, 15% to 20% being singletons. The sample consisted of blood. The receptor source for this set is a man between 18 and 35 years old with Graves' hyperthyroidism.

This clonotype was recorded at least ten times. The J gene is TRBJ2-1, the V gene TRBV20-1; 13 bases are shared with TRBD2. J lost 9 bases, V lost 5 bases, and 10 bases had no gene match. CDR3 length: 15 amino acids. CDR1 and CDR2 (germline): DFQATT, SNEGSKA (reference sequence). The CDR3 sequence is CSAPRTSGSDGEQFF. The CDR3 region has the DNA TGCAGTGCTCCACGGACTAGCGGGAGTGACGGTGAGCAGTTCTTC.

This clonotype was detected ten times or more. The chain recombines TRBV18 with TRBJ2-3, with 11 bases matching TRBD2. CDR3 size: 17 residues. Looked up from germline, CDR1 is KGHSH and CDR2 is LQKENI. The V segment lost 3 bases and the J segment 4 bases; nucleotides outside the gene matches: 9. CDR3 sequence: CASSPGTSGRRADTQYF. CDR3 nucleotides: TGTGCCAGCTCACCCGGGACTAGCGGACGGAGGGCAGATACGCAGTATTTT.

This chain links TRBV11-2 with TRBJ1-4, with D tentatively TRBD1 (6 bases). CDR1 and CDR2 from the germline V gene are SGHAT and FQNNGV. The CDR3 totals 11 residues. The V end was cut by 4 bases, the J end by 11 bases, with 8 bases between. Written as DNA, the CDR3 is TGTGCCAGCAGCTCCGACAGGAAACTGTTTTTT. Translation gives CASSSDRKLFF.

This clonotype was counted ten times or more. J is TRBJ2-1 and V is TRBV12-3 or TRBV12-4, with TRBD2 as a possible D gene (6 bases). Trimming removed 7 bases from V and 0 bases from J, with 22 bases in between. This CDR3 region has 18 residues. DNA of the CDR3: TGTGCCAGCACCCTCAGCGGGTTCACCCCCCCCTCCTACAATGAGCAGTTCTTC. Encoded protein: CASTLSGFTPPSYNEQFF.

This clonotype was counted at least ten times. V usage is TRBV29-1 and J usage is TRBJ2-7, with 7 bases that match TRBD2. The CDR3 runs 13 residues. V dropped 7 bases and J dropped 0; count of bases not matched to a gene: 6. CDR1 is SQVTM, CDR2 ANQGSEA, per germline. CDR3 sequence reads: CSGRGTNSYEQYF. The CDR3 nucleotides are TGCAGCGGGAGAGGGACTAACTCCTACGAGCAGTACTTC.

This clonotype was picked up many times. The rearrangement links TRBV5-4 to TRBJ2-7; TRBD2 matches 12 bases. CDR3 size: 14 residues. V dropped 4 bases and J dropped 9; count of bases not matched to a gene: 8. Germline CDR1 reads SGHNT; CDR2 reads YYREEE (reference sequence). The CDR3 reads CASSLRLAGDGQYF. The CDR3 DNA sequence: TGTGCCAGCAGCCTCAGACTAGCGGGAGATGGGCAGTACTTC.

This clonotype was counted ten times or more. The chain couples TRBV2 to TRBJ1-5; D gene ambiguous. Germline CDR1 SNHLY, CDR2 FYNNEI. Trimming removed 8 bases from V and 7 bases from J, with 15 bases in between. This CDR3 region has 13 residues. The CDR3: CASRRPFEQPQHF. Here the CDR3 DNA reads TGTGCCAGCCGTCGACCCTTCGAACAGCCCCAGCATTTT.

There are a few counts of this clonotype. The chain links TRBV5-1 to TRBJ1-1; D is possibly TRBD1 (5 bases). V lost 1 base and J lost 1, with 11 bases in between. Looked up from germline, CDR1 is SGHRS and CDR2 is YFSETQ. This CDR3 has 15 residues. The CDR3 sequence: CASSLLGGTNTEAFF. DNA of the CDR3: TGCGCCAGCAGCTTGCTCGGGGGGACGAACACTGAAGCTTTCTTT. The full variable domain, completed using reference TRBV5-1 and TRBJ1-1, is KAGVTQTPRYLIKTRGQQVTLSCSPISGHRSVSWYQQTPGQGLQFLFEYFSETQRNKGNFPGRFSGRQFSNSRSEMNVSTLELGDSALYLCASSLLGGTNTEAFFGQGTRLTVV.

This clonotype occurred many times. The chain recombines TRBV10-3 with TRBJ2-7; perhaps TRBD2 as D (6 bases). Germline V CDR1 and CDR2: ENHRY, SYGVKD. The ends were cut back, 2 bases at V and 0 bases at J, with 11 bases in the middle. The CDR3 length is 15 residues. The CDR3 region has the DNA TGTGCCATCAGTGAGGGGGACTTAAGCTCCTACGAGCAGTACTTC. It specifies CAISEGDLSSYEQYF.

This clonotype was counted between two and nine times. The CDR3 sequence: CASSLLSTVVYNEQFF. For the CDR3, the DNA is TGTGCCAGCAGTTTATTATCGACAGTGGTTTACAATGAGCAGTTCTTC. The chain uses TRBV12-3 or TRBV12-4 and TRBJ2-1, with D perhaps matching TRBD1 (5 bases). V gave up 2 bases and J gave up 4 bases, with 15 bases separating them. The CDR3 contains 16 residues.

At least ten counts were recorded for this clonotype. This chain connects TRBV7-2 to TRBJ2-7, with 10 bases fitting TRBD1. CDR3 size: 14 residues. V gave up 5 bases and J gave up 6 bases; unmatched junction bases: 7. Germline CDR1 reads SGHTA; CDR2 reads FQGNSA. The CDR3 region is CASSRRQGAGEQYF. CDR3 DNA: TGTGCCAGCAGCCGAAGACAGGGGGCGGGCGAGCAGTACTTC.

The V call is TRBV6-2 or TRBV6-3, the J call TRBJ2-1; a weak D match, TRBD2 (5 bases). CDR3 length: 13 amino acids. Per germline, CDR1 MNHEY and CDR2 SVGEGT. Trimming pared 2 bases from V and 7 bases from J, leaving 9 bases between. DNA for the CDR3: TGTGCCAGCAGTTACGGGTCGGGGAATGAGCAGTTCTTC. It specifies CASSYGSGNEQFF.

For the CDR3, the DNA is TGTGCCAGCAGTAGGGGCCGGGAGCTGTTTTTT. Its protein is CASSRGRELFF. This chain connects TRBV6-1 to TRBJ2-2; D is perhaps TRBD1 (5 bases). In germline, CDR1 is MNHNS, CDR2 SASEGT. The V end was cut by 5 bases, the J end by 9 bases, with 7 bases between. CDR3 length: 11 amino acids.

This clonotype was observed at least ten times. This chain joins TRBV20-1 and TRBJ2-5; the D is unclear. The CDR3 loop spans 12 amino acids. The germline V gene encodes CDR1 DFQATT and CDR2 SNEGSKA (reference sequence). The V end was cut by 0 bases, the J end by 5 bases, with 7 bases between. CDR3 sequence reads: CSARDTAETQYF. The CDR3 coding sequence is TGCAGTGCTAGAGACACGGCGGAGACCCAGTACTTC.

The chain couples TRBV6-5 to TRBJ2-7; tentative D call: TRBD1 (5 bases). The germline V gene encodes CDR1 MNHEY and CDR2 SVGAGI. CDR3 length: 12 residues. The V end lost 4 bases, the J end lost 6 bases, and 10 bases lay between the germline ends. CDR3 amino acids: CASSSRVIEQYF. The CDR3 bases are TGTGCCAGCAGTTCCAGGGTTATCGAGCAGTACTTC.

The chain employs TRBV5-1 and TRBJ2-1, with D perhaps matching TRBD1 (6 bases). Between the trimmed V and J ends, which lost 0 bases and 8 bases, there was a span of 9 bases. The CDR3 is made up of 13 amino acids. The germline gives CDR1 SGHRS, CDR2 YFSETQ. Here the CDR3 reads CASSLDRVDEQFF. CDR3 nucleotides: TGCGCCAGCAGCTTGGACAGGGTCGATGAGCAGTTCTTC.

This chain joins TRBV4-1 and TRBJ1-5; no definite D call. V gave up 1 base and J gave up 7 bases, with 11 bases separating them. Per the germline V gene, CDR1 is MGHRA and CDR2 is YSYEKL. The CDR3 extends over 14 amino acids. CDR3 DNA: TGCGCCAGCAGCCAAGTTCGGGCTCAACAGCCCCAGCATTTT. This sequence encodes CASSQVRAQQPQHF.

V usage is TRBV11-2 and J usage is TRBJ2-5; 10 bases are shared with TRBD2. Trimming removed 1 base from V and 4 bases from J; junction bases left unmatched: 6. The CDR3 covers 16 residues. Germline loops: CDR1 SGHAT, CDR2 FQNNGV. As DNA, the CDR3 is TGTGCCAGCAGCTTAGGGGCTAGCGGGAGAGGAGAGACCCAGTACTTC. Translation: CASSLGASGRGETQYF.

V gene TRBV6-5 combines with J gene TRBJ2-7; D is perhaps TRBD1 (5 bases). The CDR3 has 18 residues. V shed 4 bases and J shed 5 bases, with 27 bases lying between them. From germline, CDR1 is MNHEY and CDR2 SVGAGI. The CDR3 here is CASSFKPPWGWGSDEQYF. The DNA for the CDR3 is TGTGCCAGCAGTTTCAAACCTCCGTGGGGCTGGGGATCCGACGAGCAGTACTTC.

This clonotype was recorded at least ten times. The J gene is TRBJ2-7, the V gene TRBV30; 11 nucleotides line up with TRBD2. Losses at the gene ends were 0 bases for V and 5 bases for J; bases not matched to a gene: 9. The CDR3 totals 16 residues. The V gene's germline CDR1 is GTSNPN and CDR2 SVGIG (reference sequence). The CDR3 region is CAWSVRASGRRHEQYF. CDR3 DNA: TGTGCCTGGAGTGTACGAGCTAGCGGGAGGCGCCACGAGCAGTACTTC.

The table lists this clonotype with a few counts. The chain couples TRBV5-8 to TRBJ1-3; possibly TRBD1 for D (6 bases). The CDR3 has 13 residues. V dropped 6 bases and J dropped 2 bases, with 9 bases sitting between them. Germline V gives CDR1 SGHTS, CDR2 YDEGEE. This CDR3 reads CASIGTTGNTIYF. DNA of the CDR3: TGTGCCAGCATTGGGACAACTGGAAACACCATATATTTT.

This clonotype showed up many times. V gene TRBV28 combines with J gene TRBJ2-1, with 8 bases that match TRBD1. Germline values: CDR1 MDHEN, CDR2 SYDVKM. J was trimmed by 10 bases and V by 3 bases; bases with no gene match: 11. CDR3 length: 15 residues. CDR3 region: CASSLAGTGALEQFF. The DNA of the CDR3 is TGTGCCAGCAGTTTGGCAGGGACAGGTGCATTAGAGCAGTTCTTC.

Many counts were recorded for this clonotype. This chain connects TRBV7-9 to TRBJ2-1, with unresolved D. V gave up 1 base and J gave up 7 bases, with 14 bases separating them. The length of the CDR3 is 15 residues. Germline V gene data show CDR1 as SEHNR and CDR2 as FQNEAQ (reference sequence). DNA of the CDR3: TGTGCCAGCAGCTTAGTCGGTTCTAAGCGAAATGAGCAGTTCTTC. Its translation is CASSLVGSKRNEQFF.

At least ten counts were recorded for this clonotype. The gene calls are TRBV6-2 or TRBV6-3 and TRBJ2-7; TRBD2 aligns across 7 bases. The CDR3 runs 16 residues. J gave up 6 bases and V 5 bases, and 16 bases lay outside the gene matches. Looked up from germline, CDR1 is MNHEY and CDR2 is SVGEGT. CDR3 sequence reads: CASSPRQRGGRVEQYF. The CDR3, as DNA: TGTGCCAGCAGTCCCCGGCAGCGGGGAGGACGGGTCGAGCAGTACTTC.

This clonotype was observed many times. This CDR3 is CSAPGLVPGEQFF. The DNA of the CDR3 is TGCAGTGCCCCGGGACTAGTCCCGGGTGAGCAGTTCTTC. The chain employs TRBV20-1 and TRBJ2-1; 8 positions match TRBD2. CDR1 is DFQATT and CDR2 is SNEGSKA in the germline V gene (reference sequence). V dropped 6 bases and J dropped 9; count of bases not matched to a gene: 10. The CDR3 is 13 amino acids.

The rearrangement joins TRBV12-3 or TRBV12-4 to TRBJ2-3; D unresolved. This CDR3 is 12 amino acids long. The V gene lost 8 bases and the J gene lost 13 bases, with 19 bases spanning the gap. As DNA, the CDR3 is TGTGCCAGCTGCACGAATGGCCGGCAGGAGTATTTT. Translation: CASCTNGRQEYF.

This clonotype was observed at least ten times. CDR3 nucleotides: TGTGCCAGCAGCCAGAGGGGGCAAGGGGACAATGAGCAGTTCTTC. Residues: CASSQRGQGDNEQFF. The V and J genes are TRBV3-1 and TRBJ2-1; 7 bases line up with TRBD1. V shed 3 bases and J 5 bases; nucleotides not matched to a gene: 7. The CDR3 length is 15 residues. Germline values: CDR1 LGHDT, CDR2 YNNKEL (reference sequence).

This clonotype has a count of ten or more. The CDR3 sequence: CASSFPSAGSKDYEQYF. CDR3 nucleotides: TGTGCCAGCAGTTTCCCCTCCGCAGGGAGTAAGGACTACGAGCAGTACTTC. The chain joins TRBV28 to TRBJ2-7; D may match TRBD1 or TRBD2 (5 bases each). Germline CDR1 reads MDHEN; CDR2 reads SYDVKM. V was clipped by 3 bases and J by 3 bases, with 21 bases between them. The CDR3 runs to 17 residues. Full variable domain (rest looked up from reference TRBV28 and TRBJ2-7): DVKVTQSSRYLVKRTGEKVFLECVQDMDHENMFWYRQDPGLGLRLIYFSYDVKMKEKGDIPEGYSVSREKKERFSLILESASTNQTSMYLCASSFPSAGSKDYEQYFGPGTRLTVT.

The CDR3 protein is CASSFVSREQYF. For the CDR3, the DNA is TGTGCCAGCAGCTTTGTTAGCCGGGAGCAGTACTTC. The chain couples TRBV7-2 to TRBJ2-7, with D hard to call. The CDR3 is 12 amino acids. V gave up 3 bases and J gave up 7 bases, with 10 bases separating them. The germline CDR1 and CDR2 sequences are SGHTA and FQGNSA. The variable domain in full, with the rest retrieved from reference TRBV7-2 and TRBJ2-7, is GAGVSQSPSNKVTEKGKDVELRCDPISGHTALYWYRQSLGQGLEFLIYFQGNSAPDKSGLPSDRFSAERTGGSVSTLTIQRTQQEDSAVYLCASSFVSREQYFGPGTRLTVT.